This T cell receptor (beta chain) was identified during a study of blood T cell repertoires in COVID-19. Data came from immunoSEQ multiplex PCR; TCRdb stores just in-frame clones and leaves some out. There are about 240,000 clones in the sample; 83% occur only once, and over 4.5% lies in the top ten. Losses at the gene ends were 6 bases for V and 6 bases for J; bases not matched to a gene: 5. The CDR3 sequence is 13 residues long. Germline V gene data show CDR1 as SNHLY and CDR2 as FYNNEI. The chain combines TRBV2 with TRBJ2-3; 8 positions agree with TRBD1. This clonotype was obtained from a human donor in a cohort sampled during active COVID-19. What was sequenced was peripheral blood. This CDR3 is CASRSTGGDTQYF. Written as DNA, the CDR3 is TGTGCCAGCAGGTCAACAGGGGGTGATACGCAGTATTTT. Looking up the rest from reference TRBV2 and TRBJ2-3 gives the full variable domain: EPEVTQTPSHQVTQMGQEVILRCVPISNHLYFYWYRQILGQKVEFLVSFYNNEISEKSEIFDDQFSVERPDGSNFTLKIRSTKLEDSAMYFCASRSTGGDTQYFGPGTRLTVL.